The sequence of this T cell receptor (beta chain) was determined in a study of regulatory T cells in long-lasting Graves disease. Whole-study findings and limits: Possibly, accuracy suffered from the small sample size.

This clonotype was detected ten times or more. The antigen is not known. HTBI primers from iRepertoire and Arm-PCR of CDR3 regions yielded the TCR beta libraries. TCRdb reprocessed the multiplex PCR reads via MiXCR and lists one record per CDR3 protein. The sample yields 400,000 to 500,000 distinct CDR3 sequences, about 15% seen once. Time point: newly diagnosed GD, antithyroid drugs for less than 3 months. Researchers made the TCR library from RNA that was extracted from PBMCs. Staff took around 8.6 milliliters of peripheral blood and put it into EDTA tubes. The sample was also linked to a second study, of T cells in Graves' hyperthyroidism and ophthalmopathy. As that study records: Lactation, pregnancy, other autoimmune disease or uncontrolled infection led to exclusion of patients.

This TCR was recovered from a woman in her 50s with Graves disease. The input for sequencing was peripheral blood mononuclear cells (PBMCs), taken at new diagnosis, from a patient treated with antithyroid drugs.

CDR3 DNA: TGTGCCAGCAGTTCCCACGGACAGGGGTATGGCTACACCTTC. Translated: CASSSHGQGYGYTF. The chain uses TRBV27 and TRBJ1-2, with TRBD1 matching 9 bases. The V gene's germline CDR1 is MNHEY and CDR2 SMNVEV (reference sequence). Trimming took 4 bases from V and 5 from J; bases not matched to a gene: 5. This CDR3 spans 14 amino acids.